This T cell receptor (beta chain) came from a study of blood T cells in healthy people across ages. A sample-barcoded 5' primer and a J-beta primer mix were used in a second PCR of roughly 6 to 11 cycles. MiXCR was run by TCRdb on the 5' RACE reads, yielding one entry per CDR3 protein. The data show about 1.1 million distinct CDR3 sequences, around two fifths seen once. The V end was cut by 9 bases, the J end by 5 bases, with 16 bases between. The CDR3 runs 13 residues. CDR1 is SGHVS, CDR2 FQNEAQ, per germline. This chain joins TRBV7-8 and TRBJ1-1; TRBD1 is a possible D gene (5 bases). The receptor was derived from a man aged 18 to 30 in good health. Sequencing was performed on blood. The CDR3 reads CASCEGTRTEAFF. The CDR3 DNA reads TGTGCCAGTTGTGAGGGGACCCGAACTGAAGCTTTCTTT.